The rows below give T cell receptor beta chains drawn from one sample of a study of blood T cells in healthy people across ages. Each CDR3 protein gets one entry after TCRdb re-called the 5' RACE reads with MiXCR. The sample lists 700,000 to 900,000 distinct CDR3 sequences; around half were seen once. The sequenced material came from blood. Source of these receptors: a man at least 80 years old in good health. Both conserved end residues are part of each CDR3. D genes are given only for firm matches. Only part of the rows carry a size: once, few, many, or a class if the clone is expanded.

v_call	d_call	j_call	clone_size	cdr3_aa	cdr3_nt
TRBV3-1	-	TRBJ2-7	-	CASSPRGGLRLEYEQYF	TGTGCCAGCAGCCCCCGAGGGGGACTCCGGTTGGAATACGAGCAGTACTTC
TRBV29-1	TRBD2	TRBJ2-5	-	CSVGHGGSKETQYF	TGCAGCGTTGGCCATGGCGGGAGCAAGGAGACCCAGTACTTC
TRBV5-1	TRBD1	TRBJ2-1	few	CASSLGAGGQGGQFF	TGCGCCAGCAGCTTGGGGGCAGGGGGCCAAGGTGGGCAGTTCTTC
TRBV20-1	TRBD1	TRBJ1-2	few	CSARGGSYYGYTF	TGCAGTGCTCGAGGGGGCAGTTACTATGGCTACACCTTC
TRBV6-4	-	TRBJ1-2	-	CASSALEGYGYTF	TGTGCCAGCAGTGCCCTGGAGGGCTATGGCTACACCTTC
TRBV7-2	-	TRBJ2-2	-	CASSLSSASNTGELFF	TGTGCCAGCAGCTTATCAAGCGCCTCGAACACCGGGGAGCTGTTTTTT
TRBV28	TRBD1	TRBJ1-5	-	CASRAGGSGQPQHF	TGTGCCAGCAGGGCAGGGGGTAGCGGTCAGCCCCAGCATTTT
TRBV27	-	TRBJ2-6	few	CASSFTAGSGANVLTF	TGTGCCAGCAGTTTTACCGCGGGGTCTGGGGCCAACGTCCTGACTTTC
TRBV7-3	-	TRBJ2-1	-	CASSLTRHNEQFF	TGTGCCAGCAGCTTAACTCGGCACAATGAGCAGTTCTTC
TRBV9	-	TRBJ1-2	few	CASSPDLATNYGYTF	TGTGCCAGCAGCCCGGACCTGGCGACTAACTATGGCTACACCTTC
TRBV2	-	TRBJ1-5	few	CASSEGPKGNQPQHF	TGTGCCAGCAGTGAGGGACCTAAGGGCAATCAGCCCCAGCATTTT
TRBV10-3	TRBD2	TRBJ2-1	-	CAISARAGGPYNEQFF	TGTGCCATCAGTGCTCGGGCGGGAGGGCCTTACAATGAGCAGTTCTTC
TRBV2	-	TRBJ2-7	-	CATSDLAASGIYEQYF	TGTGCCACCAGTGATCTCGCGGCATCAGGGATTTACGAGCAGTACTTC
TRBV12-3/TRBV12-4	-	TRBJ1-5	-	CASSLGRRSNQPQHF	TGTGCCAGCAGTTTGGGGAGGCGCAGCAATCAGCCCCAGCATTTT
TRBV7-2	TRBD1	TRBJ2-7	few	CASSQQGPAPEQYF	TGTGCCAGCAGCCAACAGGGGCCGGCCCCCGAGCAGTACTTC
TRBV7-3	-	TRBJ1-4	few	CATNEKLFF	TGTGCCACCAATGAAAAACTGTTTTTT
TRBV7-2	-	TRBJ1-2	-	CASSLAHRRYGYTF	TGTGCCAGCAGCTTAGCGCACAGGAGGTATGGCTACACCTTC
TRBV6-1	TRBD1	TRBJ2-1	few	CASSPAGTGHNEQFF	TGTGCCAGCAGCCCTGCCGGGACAGGGCACAATGAGCAGTTCTTC
TRBV20-1	-	TRBJ1-5	once	CSARDLGRTTNQPQHF	TGCAGTGCTAGAGATCTGGGACGGACTACGAATCAGCCCCAGCATTTT
TRBV20-1	-	TRBJ2-7	-	CSARDLATNNEQYF	TGCAGTGCTAGAGATCTAGCTACAAACAATGAGCAGTACTTC
TRBV9	-	TRBJ2-1	few	CASSVGGTPNEQFF	TGTGCCAGCAGCGTAGGGGGTACACCTAATGAGCAGTTCTTC
TRBV10-3	TRBD2	TRBJ2-5	-	CAISTGTGTSGETQYF	TGTGCCATCAGTACCGGGACAGGGACTAGCGGAGAGACCCAGTACTTC
TRBV24-1	-	TRBJ2-3	-	CATSDSTARYAYF	TGTGCCACCAGTGATTCGACCGCGAGATACGCGTATTTT
TRBV9	-	TRBJ1-4	once	CASSVGDEKLFF	TGTGCCAGCAGCGTAGGGGATGAAAAACTGTTTTTT